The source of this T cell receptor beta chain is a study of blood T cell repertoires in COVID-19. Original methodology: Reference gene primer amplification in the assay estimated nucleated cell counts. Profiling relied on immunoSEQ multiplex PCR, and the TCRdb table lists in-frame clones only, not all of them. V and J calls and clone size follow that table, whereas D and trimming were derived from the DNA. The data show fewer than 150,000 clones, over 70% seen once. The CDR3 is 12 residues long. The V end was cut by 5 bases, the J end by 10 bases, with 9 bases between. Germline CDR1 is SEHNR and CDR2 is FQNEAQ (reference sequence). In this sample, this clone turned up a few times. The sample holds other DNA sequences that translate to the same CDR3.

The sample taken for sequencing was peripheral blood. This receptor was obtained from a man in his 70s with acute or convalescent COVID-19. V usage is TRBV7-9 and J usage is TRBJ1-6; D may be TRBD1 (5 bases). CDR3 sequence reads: CASSHGGSPLHF. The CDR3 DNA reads TGTGCCAGCAGCCACGGGGGGTCACCCCTCCACTTT.